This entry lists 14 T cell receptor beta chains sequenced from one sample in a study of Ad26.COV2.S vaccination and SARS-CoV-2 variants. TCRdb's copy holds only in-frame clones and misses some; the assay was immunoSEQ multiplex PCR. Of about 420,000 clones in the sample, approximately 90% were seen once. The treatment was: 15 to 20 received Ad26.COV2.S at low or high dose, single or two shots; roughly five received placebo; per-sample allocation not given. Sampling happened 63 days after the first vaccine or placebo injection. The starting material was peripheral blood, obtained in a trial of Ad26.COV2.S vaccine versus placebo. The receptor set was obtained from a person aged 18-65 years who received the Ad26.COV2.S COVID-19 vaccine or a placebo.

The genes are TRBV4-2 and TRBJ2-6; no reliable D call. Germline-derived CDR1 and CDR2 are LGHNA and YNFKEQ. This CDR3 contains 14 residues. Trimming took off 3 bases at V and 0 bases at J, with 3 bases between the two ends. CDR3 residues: CASSHRSGANVLTF. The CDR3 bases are TGTGCCAGCAGCCACCGCTCTGGGGCCAACGTCCTGACTTTC.

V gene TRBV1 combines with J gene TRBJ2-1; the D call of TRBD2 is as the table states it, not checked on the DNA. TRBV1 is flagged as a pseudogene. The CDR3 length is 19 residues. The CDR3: CTSSQDRPPGGGYYNEQFF. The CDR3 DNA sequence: TGCACCAGCAGCCAAGATCGCCCACCGGGTGGAGGTTACTACAATGAGCAGTTCTTC.

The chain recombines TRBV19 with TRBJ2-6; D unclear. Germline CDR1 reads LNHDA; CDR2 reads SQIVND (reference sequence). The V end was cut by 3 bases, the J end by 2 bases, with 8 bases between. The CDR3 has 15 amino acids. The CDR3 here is CASSISGTGANVLTF. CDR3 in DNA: TGTGCCAGTAGTATCTCGGGCACTGGGGCCAACGTCCTGACTTTC. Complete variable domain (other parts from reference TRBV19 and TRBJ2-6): DGGITQSPKYLFRKEGQNVTLSCEQNLNHDAMYWYRQDPGQGLRLIYYSQIVNDFQKGDIAEGYSVSREKKESFPLTVTSAQKNPTAFYLCASSISGTGANVLTFGAGSRLTVL.

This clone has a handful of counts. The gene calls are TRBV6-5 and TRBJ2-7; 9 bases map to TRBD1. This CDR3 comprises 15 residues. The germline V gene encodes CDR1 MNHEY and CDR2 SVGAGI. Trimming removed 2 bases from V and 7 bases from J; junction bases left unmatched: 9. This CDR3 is CASSYRTGDWGEQYF. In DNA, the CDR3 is TGTGCCAGCAGTTACCGGACAGGGGATTGGGGGGAGCAGTACTTC.

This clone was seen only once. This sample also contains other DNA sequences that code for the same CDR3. The CDR3 loop reads CASSLQAPSGNTIYF. For the CDR3, the DNA is TGTGCCAGCAGTTTGCAGGCGCCCTCTGGAAACACCATATATTTT. The chain couples TRBV6-5 to TRBJ1-3; no definite D call. V dropped 4 bases and J dropped 0 bases, with 10 bases sitting between them. From germline, CDR1 is MNHEY and CDR2 SVGAGI. The CDR3 spans 15 residues.

CDR3 residues: CASSPRTGLATNEKLFF. CDR3 sequence (DNA): TGTGCCAGCAGCCCAAGGACAGGACTAGCAACTAATGAAAAACTGTTTTTT. J is TRBJ1-4 and V is TRBV5-5; 7 bases line up with TRBD1. V lost 4 bases, J lost 0 bases, and 9 bases stayed unmatched. This CDR3 contains 17 residues. The germline V gene has CDR1 SGHKS and CDR2 YYEKEE (reference sequence).

The DNA of the CDR3 is TGTGCCAGCAGCGTAGCGCAGATCACCGGGGAGCTGTTTTTT. Translated, it gives CASSVAQITGELFF. The chain has TRBV9 and TRBJ2-2; D gene uncertain. The V end lost 0 bases, the J end lost 4 bases, and 7 bases lay between the germline ends. The CDR3 length is 14 residues. In germline, CDR1 is SGDLS, CDR2 YYNGEE.

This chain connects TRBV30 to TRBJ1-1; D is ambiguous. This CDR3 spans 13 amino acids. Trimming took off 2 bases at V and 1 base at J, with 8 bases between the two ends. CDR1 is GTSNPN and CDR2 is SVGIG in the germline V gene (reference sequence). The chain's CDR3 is CAWSRTGNTEAFF. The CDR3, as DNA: TGTGCCTGGAGTCGGACCGGGAACACTGAAGCTTTCTTT.

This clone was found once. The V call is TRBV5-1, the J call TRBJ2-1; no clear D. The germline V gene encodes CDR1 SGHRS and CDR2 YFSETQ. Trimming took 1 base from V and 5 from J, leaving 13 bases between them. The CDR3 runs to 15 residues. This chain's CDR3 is CASSLSGIYNNEQFF. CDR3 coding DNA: TGCGCCAGCAGCTTGTCAGGAATCTACAACAATGAGCAGTTCTTC.

The CDR3 here is CASRRGGYEQYF. Here the CDR3 DNA reads TGTGCCAGCAGACGGGGGGGCTACGAGCAGTACTTC. The chain is built from TRBV27 and TRBJ2-7, with 8 bases matching TRBD2. Unmatched junction bases numbered 1, after V lost 6 bases and J lost 3 bases. The CDR3 has 12 amino acids. Germline CDR1 is MNHEY and CDR2 is SMNVEV (reference sequence).

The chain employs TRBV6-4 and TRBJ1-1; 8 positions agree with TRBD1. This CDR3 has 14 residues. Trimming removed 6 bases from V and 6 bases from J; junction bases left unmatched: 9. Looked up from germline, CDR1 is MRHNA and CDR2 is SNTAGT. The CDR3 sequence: CASSQQTGAAEAFF. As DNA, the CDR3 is TGTGCCAGCAGCCAACAGACAGGGGCAGCTGAAGCTTTCTTT.

The CDR3 nucleotides are TGTGCCAGCAGCTGGGGGATGGGGAGTCAAGAGACCCAGTACTTC. Its protein is CASSWGMGSQETQYF. The chain employs TRBV11-2 and TRBJ2-5; either TRBD1 or TRBD2 may supply D (5 bases each). The germline V and J ends were trimmed by 4 bases and 2 bases, with 14 bases remaining between them. Germline assignment: CDR1 SGHAT and CDR2 FQNNGV. CDR3 length equals 15 residues.

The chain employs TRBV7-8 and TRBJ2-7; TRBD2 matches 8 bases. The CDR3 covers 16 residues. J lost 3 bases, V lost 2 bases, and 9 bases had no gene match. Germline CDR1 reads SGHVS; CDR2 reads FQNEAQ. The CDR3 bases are TGTGCCAGCAGCTTATCGGGGGGGGCCATCGGCTACGAGCAGTACTTC. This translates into CASSLSGGAIGYEQYF.

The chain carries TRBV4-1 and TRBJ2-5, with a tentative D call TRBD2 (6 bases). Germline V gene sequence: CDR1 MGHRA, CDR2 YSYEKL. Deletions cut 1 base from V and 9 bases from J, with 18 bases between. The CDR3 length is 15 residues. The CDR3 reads CASSQGLGSPGAQYF. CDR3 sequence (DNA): TGCGCCAGCAGCCAAGGCCTAGGCTCCCCGGGGGCCCAGTACTTC.